This entry concerns a single TCR beta chain. As yet, its antigen is unknown. The TCR alpha and TCR beta cDNA libraries, bearing sample barcodes and UMIs, were generated by 5'RACE using constant-segment primers. Each CDR3 protein gets one entry after TCRdb re-called the 5' RACE reads with MiXCR. The repertoire holds around 250,000 distinct CDR3 sequences, with roughly 14% as singletons. This specimen belongs to a study of T-cell memory formation after mild COVID-19. Study at large: TCR clusters mostly belonged to single donors. Broader study findings: Largely, contracting CD4+ clones fell within CM and EM, and contracting CD8+ clones within EMRA.

V lost 3 bases, J lost 4 bases, and 18 bases lay in between. There are 16 residues in the CDR3. Germline loops: CDR1 LGHDT, CDR2 YNNKEL (reference sequence). The source is an adult woman who had mild COVID-19 (a few samples of this study predate the infection). Cell type and time point are not known. The sample comprised PBMCs or a T cell subset sorted from them (not recorded which). The chain is built from TRBV3-1 and TRBJ1-2; perhaps TRBD1 as D (5 bases). For the CDR3, the DNA is TGTGCCAGCAGCCAGTCGGGGACTCGGGAGGGCTATGGCTACACCTTC. Translation: CASSQSGTREGYGYTF.